These T cell receptor beta chains were read from a single sample in a study of blood T cell repertoires in COVID-19. Sequencing was performed with immunoSEQ multiplex PCR; in TCRdb, only in-frame clones are kept and a portion is missing. This table holds about 100,000 clones, 75% to 85% found once. Sequencing was carried out using peripheral blood. The receptors here all came from a woman aged 80 or older with active or convalescent COVID-19. Both conserved end residues are part of each CDR3. Fields, in order: V gene, CDR3 protein.

TRBV10-1 | CASSVSNTDTQYF
TRBV30 | CAWSQLAASSYNEQFF
TRBV29-1 | CSVGDREDTEAFF
TRBV29-1 | CSVGTGSDQPQHF
TRBV18 | CASSRSSASGNNEQFF
TRBV10-2 | CASSGGITQPQHF
TRBV5-1 | CASSLQQGTYNEQFF
TRBV5-1 | CASSLGTGDGYTF
TRBV2 | CASSYRTSGRSYEQYF
TRBV28 | CAGNQGVGYGYTF
TRBV5-4 | CASRQGQGSTDTQYF
TRBV5-1 | CASSLASGSIYEQYF
TRBV11-2 | CASSGTGIVATEAFF
TRBV7-8 | CASSQGVNTEAFF
TRBV7-6 | CASSPGLAEMGGEQFF
TRBV28 | CASIPGQAYSGNTIYF
TRBV7-9 | CASSLALGLRTDTQYF
TRBV29-1 | CSVVGLLNTGELFF
TRBV20-1 | CSARAYEQYF
TRBV27 | CASSLTVSGNTIYF
TRBV9 | CASSVVWTGNTIYF
TRBV28 | CASSTATGLNGTGELFF
TRBV4-1 | CASSRTGLGNTIYF
TRBV7-2 | CASSSRSSSGNTIYF
TRBV21-1 | CASSKGGDCTDEQYF
TRBV5-1 | CASSFATSIQETQYF
TRBV5-6 | CASSFGGHNYGYTF
TRBV5-1 | CASSDGQGDAYYEQYF